The T cell receptor beta chain described here comes from a study of shared clonotypes between healthy human individuals. The CDR3 consists of 15 residues. V lost 5 bases, J lost 5 bases, and 10 bases stayed unmatched. Germline V gene sequence: CDR1 SGHDN, CDR2 FVKESK. Study results and caveats: The sole specimen, blood, was sampled, and tissue repertoires likely differ.

CD8 cells regarded as naive lacked CD45RO, were positively chosen for CCR7, and omitted terminally differentiated effector memory CD45RA+ cells. The assay ran at deep level. Each replicate PCR on the sorted subsets used 200 to 250 ng DNA (around 30,000 T cell genomes). In the authors' workflow: ImmunoSEQ supplied junction-only sequences lacking quality scores, so filtering was different. Libraries were prepared by immunoSEQ multiplex PCR; TCRdb keeps only in-frame clonotypes and omits some of them. V and J calls and clone size are given by that table; D and trimming were obtained from the DNA. The sample yields roughly 650,000 clones, around 96% seen once. About this clone: The antigen remains undetermined.

The chain links TRBV14 to TRBJ2-7; 9 nucleotides agree with TRBD2. The receptor's source is a woman aged 25 to 45 in good health. Sequencing input: naive CD8+ T cells sorted from blood. The chain's CDR3 is CASSDLAGLLDEQYF. CDR3 nucleotides: TGTGCCAGCAGCGACCTAGCGGGACTATTAGACGAGCAGTACTTC. Drawing the rest from reference TRBV14 and TRBJ2-7, the complete variable domain is EAGVTQFPSHSVIEKGQTVTLRCDPISGHDNLYWYRRVMGKEIKFLLHFVKESKQDESGMPNNRFLAERTGGTYSTLKVQPAELEDSGVYFCASSDLAGLLDEQYFGPGTRLTVT.